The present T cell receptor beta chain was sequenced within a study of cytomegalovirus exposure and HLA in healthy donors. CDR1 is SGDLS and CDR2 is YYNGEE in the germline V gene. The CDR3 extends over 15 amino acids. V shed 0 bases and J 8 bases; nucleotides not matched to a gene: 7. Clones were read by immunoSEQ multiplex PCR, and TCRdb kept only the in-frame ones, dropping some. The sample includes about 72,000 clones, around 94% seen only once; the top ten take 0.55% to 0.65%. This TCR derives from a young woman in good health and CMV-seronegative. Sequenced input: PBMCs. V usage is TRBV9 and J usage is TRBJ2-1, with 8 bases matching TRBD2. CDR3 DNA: TGTGCCAGCAGCGTAGGCCGGGGGGGCACGTATGAGCAGTTCTTC. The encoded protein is CASSVGRGGTYEQFF.